The 14 T cell receptor beta chains below come from one sample, sequenced in a study of T-cell memory formation after mild COVID-19. TCRdb re-analysed the 5' RACE reads in MiXCR, keeping a single row per CDR3 protein. The sample consists of about 350,000 distinct CDR3 sequences, approximately 15% of them appearing once. Sequencing input: PBMCs or a T cell subset sorted from them (not recorded which). The origin of the receptors is a young man who had mild COVID-19 (a few samples of this study predate the infection). Cell type and time point are not known.

This clonotype is a singleton in its sample. The CDR3 reads CASSDFPSNQPQHF. The CDR3 DNA follows: TGTGCCAGCAGTGACTTCCCTAGCAATCAGCCCCAGCATTTT. V is TRBV6-4 and J is TRBJ1-5, with D hard to call. The CDR3 extends over 14 amino acids. CDR1 MRHNA and CDR2 SNTAGT come from the germline V gene. V was trimmed by 1 base and J by 0 bases, leaving 4 bases between them.

This clonotype was counted a few times. V usage is TRBV7-2 and J usage is TRBJ2-1; 8 positions match TRBD2. The V gene's germline CDR1 is SGHTA and CDR2 FQGNSA. The CDR3 has 15 amino acids. V gave up 2 bases and J gave up 5 bases; unmatched junction bases: 5. CDR3 sequence reads: CASSLRAGGNNEQFF. The CDR3 nucleotides are TGTGCCAGCAGCTTACGGGCGGGGGGAAACAATGAGCAGTTCTTC.

This clonotype was seen many times. The CDR3 is CASSRGGDNYEQYF. The CDR3 DNA reads TGCGCCAGCAGCCGGGGGGGCGACAACTACGAGCAGTACTTC. This chain connects TRBV5-1 to TRBJ2-7; 8 bases are shared with TRBD2. Germline V gene lookup returns CDR1 SGHRS and CDR2 YFSETQ. The CDR3 covers 14 residues. Unmatched junction bases numbered 6, after V lost 4 bases and J lost 3 bases.

This chain connects TRBV6-5 to TRBJ1-5, with a tentative D call TRBD1 (5 bases). Trimming left V 6 bases short and J 0 bases short, with 12 bases between. From germline, CDR1 is MNHEY and CDR2 SVGAGI. The CDR3 totals 15 residues. CDR3 DNA: TGTGCCAGCAGCGACAGATCTTATAGCAATCAGCCCCAGCATTTT. As protein: CASSDRSYSNQPQHF.

This clonotype was found a few times. The V and J genes are TRBV20-1 and TRBJ1-1, with unresolved D. Germline V gives CDR1 DFQATT, CDR2 SNEGSKA (reference sequence). This CDR3 comprises 12 residues. V was pared by 1 base and J by 11 bases, with 14 bases between. The CDR3 loop reads CSARVPSPGAFF. CDR3 nucleotide sequence: TGCAGTGCTAGAGTACCGTCCCCGGGGGCTTTCTTT.

The genes are TRBV3-1 and TRBJ2-7; possibly TRBD2 for D (6 bases). V shed 3 bases and J shed 5 bases, with 14 bases lying between them. The CDR3 is 14 amino acids. Germline lookup yields CDR1 LGHDT and CDR2 YNNKEL (reference sequence). Here the CDR3 reads CASSQSPGLNEQYF. CDR3 DNA: TGTGCCAGCAGCCAGTCTCCGGGACTTAACGAGCAGTACTTC.

This clonotype occurred many times. The chain joins TRBV3-1 to TRBJ1-1; no firm D call. Germline CDR1 LGHDT, CDR2 YNNKEL (reference sequence). This CDR3 spans 15 amino acids. V was shortened by 1 base and J by 2 bases, with 11 bases between the two germline ends. The CDR3 sequence is CASSQGLGLNTEAFF. The CDR3 DNA reads as TGTGCCAGCAGCCAAGGCCTGGGGTTAAACACTGAAGCTTTCTTT.

In this sample, this clonotype turned up a few times. The chain combines TRBV5-1 with TRBJ2-1; D unclear. V was shortened by 0 bases and J by 1 base, with 17 bases between the two germline ends. This CDR3 region has 18 residues. Germline V CDR1 and CDR2: SGHRS, YFSETQ. The CDR3 DNA reads as TGCGCCAGCAGCTTGGCTTATTATGGCACAGTTTCCTACAATGAGCAGTTCTTC. Translated, it gives CASSLAYYGTVSYNEQFF.

The rearrangement uses TRBV3-1 and TRBJ2-5; no clear D gene. V was pared by 8 bases and J by 1 base, with 8 bases between. The CDR3 length is 12 residues. The germline V gene encodes CDR1 LGHDT and CDR2 YNNKEL (reference sequence). The CDR3 sequence: CASFRFQETQYF. Here the CDR3 DNA reads TGTGCCAGCTTCAGGTTCCAAGAGACCCAGTACTTC.

The table lists this clonotype with many counts. The chain carries TRBV5-1 and TRBJ2-1, with D perhaps matching TRBD1 (6 bases). This CDR3 has 14 residues. Trimming took off 1 base at V and 7 bases at J, with 12 bases between the two ends. Per germline, CDR1 SGHRS and CDR2 YFSETQ. Here the CDR3 DNA reads TGCGCCAGCAGCTTGTGGGGGCCAGGAAATGAGCAGTTCTTC. It is translated as CASSLWGPGNEQFF.

The chain has TRBV15 and TRBJ2-2, with TRBD1 matching over 7 bases. The junction had 6 bases not matched to a gene; V was cut back by 2 bases and J by 0 bases. This CDR3 is 17 amino acids long. CDR1 and CDR2 from the germline V gene are LNHNV and YYDKDF (reference sequence). DNA of the CDR3: TGTGCCACCAGCAGAAACTCCGGGACAGCGAACACCGGGGAGCTGTTTTTT. This gives the protein CATSRNSGTANTGELFF.

The table lists this clonotype with a few counts. The chain is built from TRBV12-3 or TRBV12-4 and TRBJ1-1, with a tentative D call TRBD1 (6 bases). The CDR3 is made up of 14 amino acids. Trimming pared 1 base from V and 5 bases from J, leaving 11 bases between. The CDR3 is CASSLDRGQTEAFF. The CDR3 bases are TGTGCCAGCAGTTTAGACCGGGGGCAGACTGAAGCTTTCTTT.

This clonotype came up a few times. The chain uses TRBV4-1 and TRBJ1-5, with a tentative D call TRBD1 (6 bases). This CDR3 has 20 amino acids. CDR1 is MGHRA, CDR2 YSYEKL, per germline. Trimming shortened V by 1 base and J by 2 bases, and 24 bases separated the two germline ends. CDR3 sequence: CASSQVVALGGRYGNQPQHF. The CDR3 nucleotides read TGCGCCAGCAGCCAAGTCGTGGCCCTTGGGGGGCGGTACGGCAATCAGCCCCAGCATTTT.

The chain recombines TRBV7-2 with TRBJ1-2; the D gene is possibly TRBD1 (5 bases). This CDR3 is 13 amino acids long. The V gene's germline CDR1 is SGHTA and CDR2 FQGNSA. V lost 5 bases to trimming and J lost 5 bases, with 12 bases between them. The CDR3 protein is CASSRRDGYGYTF. CDR3 DNA: TGTGCCAGCAGCCGCCGGGACGGTTATGGCTACACCTTC.